Following are 10 T cell receptor beta chains from one sample sequenced in a study of blood T cell repertoires in COVID-19 (dated by TCRdb to between 2020 and 2021). Library preparation used the immunoSEQ multiplex PCR assay. TCRdb carries this immuneACCESS record with in-frame sequences only. Its versions omit some clonotypes, under half of them owing to an unresolved V gene in the studies checked, with the rest unexplained. The sample contains some 260,000 clones, 88% of them found a single time. The ten largest clones take up around 1.4% of the sample. The specimen was peripheral blood. These receptors came from an older man with acute or convalescent COVID-19.

The CDR3 here is CASSQGGQSYQPQHF. In DNA, the CDR3 is TGCGCCAGCAGCCAAGGGGGGCAGTCCTATCAGCCCCAGCATTTT. This sequence joins TRBV4-3 and TRBJ1-5, with a weak D call TRBD1 (6 bases). Trimming removed 1 base at V and 5 bases at J, with 12 bases between. The length of the CDR3 is 15 residues. CDR1 LGHNA and CDR2 YSLEER come from the germline V gene.

V is TRBV27 and J is TRBJ2-5, with 10 positions matching TRBD2. V was pared by 6 bases and J by 3 bases, with 13 bases of the junction left unmatched. This CDR3 is built from 17 residues. CDR1 and CDR2 from the germline V gene are MNHEY and SMNVEV (reference sequence). CDR3 in DNA: TGTGCCAGCAGCACACTAGGGGCAGCGGGGGGGAAAGAGACCCAGTACTTC. This gives the protein CASSTLGAAGGKETQYF.

V and J are TRBV2 and TRBJ1-3; D unresolved. This CDR3 comprises 16 residues. Germline CDR1 and CDR2: SNHLY and FYNNEI. Trimming stripped 3 bases from V and 4 bases from J, with 16 bases between. The CDR3 DNA follows: TGTGCCAGCAGTGATGCGGGGAATAGAGGGGGAAACACCATATATTTT. Its protein product is CASSDAGNRGGNTIYF.

The rearrangement uses TRBV11-2 and TRBJ2-1; D uncertain. The CDR3 is made up of 15 amino acids. Looked up from germline, CDR1 is SGHAT and CDR2 is FQNNGV. Trimming removed 0 bases from V and 4 bases from J, with 10 bases in between. The CDR3 sequence is CASSLDHGEYNEQFF. CDR3 DNA sequence: TGTGCCAGCAGCTTAGATCACGGAGAATACAATGAGCAGTTCTTC.

This sequence joins TRBV7-2 and TRBJ1-3; the D gene is possibly TRBD1 (6 bases). The CDR3 spans 14 residues. Per the germline V gene, CDR1 is SGHTA and CDR2 is FQGNSA. Trimming took 6 bases from V and 4 from J, leaving 13 bases between them. The CDR3 sequence is CASRRTGTGNTIYF. The DNA for the CDR3 is TGTGCCAGCAGACGTACAGGGACAGGAAACACCATATATTTT.

The chain joins TRBV3-1 (or the pseudogene TRBV3-2) to TRBJ1-5, with D perhaps TRBD1 (5 bases). V was trimmed by 4 bases and J by 2 bases, leaving 15 bases between them. The germline V gene encodes CDR1 LGHDT and CDR2 YNNKEL (reference sequence). CDR3 size: 16 residues. CDR3 sequence: CASSPQGLPGNQPQHF. Written as DNA, the CDR3 is TGTGCCAGCAGCCCTCAGGGACTCCCAGGCAATCAGCCCCAGCATTTT.

The rearrangement uses TRBV5-1 and TRBJ2-5; TRBD2 aligns across 7 bases. This CDR3 has 14 amino acids. The trim removed 0 bases at V and 5 bases at J, leaving 4 bases unmatched. CDR1 SGHRS and CDR2 YFSETQ come from the germline V gene. Here the CDR3 DNA reads TGCGCCAGCAGCTTGGGCAGGCGGGGGGAGACCCAGTACTTC. Translating it yields CASSLGRRGETQYF.

In its sample, this clone was seen once. The chain employs TRBV25-1 and TRBJ2-7; a possible D gene is TRBD1 (6 bases). The germline CDR1 and CDR2 sequences are MGHDK and SYGVNS. The CDR3 consists of 13 residues. V was clipped by 6 bases and J by 5 bases, with 14 bases between them. This CDR3 reads CASRRTGSDEQYF. CDR3 in DNA: TGTGCCAGCAGAAGAACAGGGAGCGACGAGCAGTACTTC.

The V call is TRBV12-3 or TRBV12-4, the J call TRBJ2-2; no definite D call. V lost 3 bases and J 7 bases, leaving 3 bases between the germline ends. The length of the CDR3 is 11 residues. CDR3 nucleotides: TGTGCCAGCAGTTTTAGCGGGGAGCTGTTTTTT. It yields the protein CASSFSGELFF.

The V call is TRBV29-1, the J call TRBJ2-1, with 10 bases aligning to TRBD2. This CDR3 has 15 amino acids. J was trimmed by 4 bases and V by 7 bases; bases with no gene match: 10. The germline V gene has CDR1 SQVTM and CDR2 ANQGSEA. The CDR3 coding sequence is TGCAGCGCGGGGACTAGCGTGAGCTTTTACAATGAGCAGTTCTTC. It codes for CSAGTSVSFYNEQFF.